The 24 T cell receptor beta chains below come from one sample, sequenced in a study of cytomegalovirus exposure and HLA in healthy donors. A multiplex PCR was run with 60 Vbeta primers and 13 Jbeta primers. Only in-frame clones appear in the TCRdb table, and some are missing; sequencing was by immunoSEQ multiplex PCR. The sample includes some 120,000 clones, approximately 80% seen only once; the top ten take over 2.5%. Sequencing was performed on PBMCs. These receptors all stem from a male donor in good health and CMV-seronegative.

This clone appeared once. V usage is TRBV9 and J usage is TRBJ1-1, with 8 bases lining up with TRBD1. The CDR3 totals 12 residues. Germline trimming cut 7 bases from V and 5 bases from J; bases unmatched to any gene: 4. Germline CDR1 and CDR2: SGDLS and YYNGEE. The CDR3 bases are TGTGCCAGCGCGACAGGGGAGACTGAAGCTTTCTTT. Translating gives CASATGETEAFF.

A few counts support this clone. The chain uses TRBV28 and TRBJ2-5, with D maybe TRBD2 (5 bases). CDR3 length equals 17 residues. V was cut by 5 bases and J by 2 bases, with 21 bases left in between. The germline gives CDR1 MDHEN, CDR2 SYDVKM. This CDR3 is CASSGLRGVRLQETQYF. CDR3 DNA: TGTGCCAGCAGTGGGCTACGGGGTGTGAGGTTACAAGAGACCCAGTACTTC.

Points on this clone: The identical CDR3 is also encoded by other nucleotide sequences in the sample. V and J are TRBV5-1 and TRBJ1-1, with D unresolved. Trimming left V 0 bases short and J 5 bases short, with 14 bases between. Germline V gene sequence: CDR1 SGHRS, CDR2 YFSETQ. The CDR3 covers 15 residues. The CDR3 is CASSLDPPPGTEAFF. In DNA, the CDR3 is TGCGCCAGCAGCTTGGACCCGCCACCGGGGACTGAAGCTTTCTTT.

CDR3 region: CASRPTGAITPLHF. CDR3 DNA: TGTGCCAGCAGACCTACAGGGGCCATAACACCCCTCCACTTT. The chain employs TRBV28 and TRBJ1-6; 7 positions match TRBD1. V lost 6 bases and J lost 11; bases outside the gene matches: 10. CDR3 size: 14 residues. Germline V gene data show CDR1 as MDHEN and CDR2 as SYDVKM.

CDR3 region: CASSPGTGAGVGYTF. CDR3 DNA sequence: TGTGCCAGCAGCCCCGGGACAGGGGCGGGCGTCGGCTACACCTTC. V usage is TRBV5-4 and J usage is TRBJ1-2; 10 bases agree with TRBD1. The CDR3 length is 15 residues. From germline, CDR1 is SGHNT and CDR2 YYREEE (reference sequence). V lost 4 bases and J lost 8; bases outside the gene matches: 11.

V is TRBV7-2 and J is TRBJ2-1, with TRBD2 identical over 11 bases. The CDR3 is 15 residues long. Per germline, CDR1 SGHTA and CDR2 FQGNSA. The V and J ends lost 4 bases and 2 bases, in that order; junction bases with no gene match: 1. CDR3 protein: CASSSGLAAYNEQFF. In DNA form, the CDR3 reads TGTGCCAGCAGCTCGGGACTAGCGGCCTACAATGAGCAGTTCTTC.

The chain employs TRBV19 and TRBJ2-7; 9 bases line up with TRBD2. V lost 1 base to trimming and J lost 2 bases; unmatched junction nucleotides: 3. Germline assignment: CDR1 LNHDA and CDR2 SQIVND (reference sequence). This CDR3 has 15 residues. CDR3 coding DNA: TGTGCCAGTAGTATAGCTAGCGGGGCCACCTACGAGCAGTACTTC. This gives the protein CASSIASGATYEQYF.

This rearrangement joins TRBV6-4 to TRBJ2-1; 7 bases match TRBD2. This CDR3 has 16 amino acids. Germline V gene data show CDR1 as MRHNA and CDR2 as SNTAGT. With V trimmed by 3 bases and J by 9 bases, 14 bases remained unmatched. The CDR3 DNA reads as TGTGCCAGCAGTGATCTAGGGCCCAGCGGGGTGGTTGAGCAGTTCTTC. This translates into CASSDLGPSGVVEQFF.

The rearrangement joins TRBV27 to TRBJ1-1; no clear D. From germline, CDR1 is MNHEY and CDR2 SMNVEV (reference sequence). The V end was cut by 7 bases, the J end by 7 bases, with 10 bases between. The CDR3 spans 11 residues. Here the CDR3 reads CASILGFEAFF. The CDR3 region has the DNA TGTGCCAGCATTCTAGGATTTGAAGCTTTCTTT.

The chain has TRBV30 and TRBJ1-6, with D possibly matching TRBD1 (5 bases). The V end was cut by 2 bases, the J end by 10 bases, with 12 bases between. This CDR3 region has 13 residues. Germline V lookup: CDR1 GTSNPN, CDR2 SVGIG (reference sequence). CDR3 in amino acids: CAWSTGLGSPLHF. As DNA, the CDR3 is TGTGCCTGGAGTACAGGCCTGGGGTCACCCCTCCACTTT.

This chain joins TRBV7-2 and TRBJ2-2, with 10 bases aligning to TRBD2. Germline values: CDR1 SGHTA, CDR2 FQGNSA. The V and J ends lost 3 bases and 5 bases, in that order; junction bases with no gene match: 3. CDR3 size: 15 residues. CDR3 in DNA: TGTGCCAGCAGCTTCCTAGCGGGAGATACCGGGGAGCTGTTTTTT. It specifies CASSFLAGDTGELFF.

The chain combines TRBV4-2 with TRBJ2-1, with 8 bases that match TRBD2. There are 16 residues in the CDR3. V gave up 1 base and J gave up 0 bases; unmatched junction bases: 2. Per germline, CDR1 LGHNA and CDR2 YNFKEQ. As DNA, the CDR3 is TGTGCCAGCAGCCAAGCCGGGACTAGCTCCTACAATGAGCAGTTCTTC. Amino acids: CASSQAGTSSYNEQFF.

The chain has TRBV10-1 and TRBJ2-1; D is possibly TRBD2 (5 bases). The CDR3 is made up of 12 amino acids. Germline V CDR1 and CDR2: WNHNN, SYGVQD (reference sequence). The germline V and J ends were trimmed by 3 bases and 7 bases, with 7 bases remaining between them. The CDR3 coding sequence is TGCGCCAGCAGTGAACGAGGGAATGAGCAGTTCTTC. It codes for CASSERGNEQFF.

This clone was seen only a few times. The rearrangement uses TRBV5-1 and TRBJ2-3; TRBD2 agrees at 7 bases. This CDR3 region has 15 residues. The trim removed 5 bases at V and 8 bases at J, leaving 14 bases unmatched. Germline V CDR1 and CDR2: SGHRS, YFSETQ. The CDR3 loop is CASRVSAGDLGTQYF. The CDR3 DNA is TGCGCCAGCAGGGTCTCGGCGGGAGACCTAGGTACGCAGTATTTT.

The chain combines TRBV28 with TRBJ1-1; D is unclear. V dropped 1 base and J dropped 1 base, with 7 bases sitting between them. Germline V CDR1 and CDR2: MDHEN, SYDVKM. There are 14 residues in the CDR3. The CDR3 loop reads CASSLYGQNTEAFF. For the CDR3, the DNA is TGTGCCAGCAGTTTATATGGGCAGAACACTGAAGCTTTCTTT.

The table lists this clone with a few counts. This chain joins TRBV28 and TRBJ1-4, with TRBD1 as a possible D gene (5 bases). CDR1 MDHEN and CDR2 SYDVKM come from the germline V gene. The CDR3 covers 15 residues. V was trimmed by 8 bases and J by 7 bases, leaving 20 bases between them. The CDR3 sequence: CASGIPGGEGEKLFF. The CDR3 DNA reads TGTGCCAGCGGAATCCCTGGGGGGGAGGGTGAAAAACTGTTTTTT.

The rearrangement links TRBV29-1 to TRBJ2-3; the D gene is possibly TRBD1 (5 bases). The germline V gene has CDR1 SQVTM and CDR2 ANQGSEA. V gave up 4 bases and J gave up 1 base, with 12 bases separating them. CDR3 length equals 14 residues. The CDR3 here is CSVVKLGGTDTQYF. The CDR3, as DNA: TGCAGCGTTGTTAAGTTAGGGGGCACAGATACGCAGTATTTT.

The table lists this clone with a few counts. V and J are TRBV9 and TRBJ2-2; D is unresolved. Trimming took off 0 bases at V and 3 bases at J, with 9 bases between the two ends. The CDR3 has 15 amino acids. CDR1 is SGDLS, CDR2 YYNGEE, per germline. The CDR3 here is CASSVGFQYTGELFF. The DNA for the CDR3 is TGTGCCAGCAGCGTAGGTTTCCAATACACCGGGGAGCTGTTTTTT.

The chain is built from TRBV30 and TRBJ1-2; 7 bases fit TRBD1. V dropped 7 bases and J dropped 0; count of bases not matched to a gene: 5. Germline loops: CDR1 GTSNPN, CDR2 SVGIG (reference sequence). There are 13 residues in the CDR3. In DNA form, the CDR3 reads TGTGCCTCGGGACAGTCAGCTAACTATGGCTACACCTTC. It is translated as CASGQSANYGYTF.

This chain uses TRBV6-1 with TRBJ2-5, with D possibly being TRBD1 (5 bases). V lost 3 bases and J lost 5, with 13 bases in between. Germline CDR1 is MNHNS and CDR2 is SASEGT. CDR3 size: 14 residues. The CDR3 loop reads CASSDLQALETQYF. In nucleotides, the CDR3 is TGTGCCAGCAGTGATTTACAGGCGCTGGAGACCCAGTACTTC.

The sample holds a few counts of this clone. The rearrangement uses TRBV7-9 and TRBJ2-6; 7 positions match TRBD1. The CDR3 runs 15 residues. In germline, CDR1 is SEHNR, CDR2 FQNEAQ (reference sequence). V lost 5 bases, J lost 2 bases, and 3 bases stayed unmatched. CDR3 protein: CASSRQGAGANVLTF. The CDR3 DNA follows: TGTGCCAGCAGCCGCCAGGGGGCTGGGGCCAACGTCCTGACTTTC.

The J gene is TRBJ1-6, the V gene TRBV6-1, with D uncertain. With 2 bases removed from V and 8 bases from J, the gap between germline ends came to 10 bases. CDR1 is MNHNS, CDR2 SASEGT, per germline. The CDR3 contains 14 residues. CDR3 coding DNA: TGTGCCAGCAGTGAAAAGGCAGAGGATTCACCCCTCCACTTT. It specifies CASSEKAEDSPLHF.

The gene calls are TRBV5-1 and TRBJ2-7; 7 bases map to TRBD1. The CDR3 has 15 amino acids. The germline CDR1 and CDR2 sequences are SGHRS and YFSETQ. Unmatched junction bases numbered 12, after V lost 2 bases and J lost 7 bases. CDR3 DNA: TGCGCCAGCAGCTTCGGATTCGACAGGGCGGAAGAGCAGTACTTC. It encodes CASSFGFDRAEEQYF.

The table lists this clone with a count of one. The rearrangement uses TRBV6-5 and TRBJ1-1; 8 positions agree with TRBD1. CDR1 MNHEY and CDR2 SVGAGI come from the germline V gene. The CDR3 is 13 residues long. The V segment lost 4 bases and the J segment 10 bases; nucleotides outside the gene matches: 8. This chain's CDR3 is CASSFLSDRGAFF. CDR3 in DNA: TGTGCCAGCAGTTTCCTCTCAGACAGGGGAGCTTTCTTT.